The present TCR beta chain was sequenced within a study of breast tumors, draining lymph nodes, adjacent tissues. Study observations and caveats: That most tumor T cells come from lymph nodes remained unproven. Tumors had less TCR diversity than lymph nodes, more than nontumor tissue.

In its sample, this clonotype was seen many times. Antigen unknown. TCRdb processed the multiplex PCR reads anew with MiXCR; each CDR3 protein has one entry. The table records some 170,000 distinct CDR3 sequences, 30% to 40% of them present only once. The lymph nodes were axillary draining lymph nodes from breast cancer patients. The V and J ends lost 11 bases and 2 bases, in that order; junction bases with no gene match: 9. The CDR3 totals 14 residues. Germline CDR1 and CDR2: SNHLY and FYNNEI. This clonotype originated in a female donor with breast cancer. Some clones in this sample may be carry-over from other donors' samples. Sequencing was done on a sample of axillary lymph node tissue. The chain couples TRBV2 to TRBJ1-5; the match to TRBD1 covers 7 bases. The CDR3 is CACRRDSRNQPQHF. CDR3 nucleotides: TGTGCCTGCCGCCGGGACAGTCGCAATCAGCCCCAGCATTTT.